Below, 5 T cell receptor beta chains from the same sample are listed, as sequenced in a study of Graves' ophthalmopathy and Graves' hyperthyroidism. RNA transcripts were the source from which TCR beta CDR3 regions were amplified. First-round RT-PCR with HTBI primers preceded a second-round multiplex PCR. TCRdb itself ran the multiplex PCR reads through MiXCR, one entry per CDR3 protein. The sample has 1 million to 1.3 million distinct CDR3 sequences, around a third seen once. Sequenced material: peripheral blood or thyroid tissue (not recorded which). Every receptor here comes from an adult man with Graves' hyperthyroidism.

This clonotype appeared many times. The chain recombines TRBV20-1 with TRBJ1-5, with D unresolved. V lost 3 bases to trimming and J lost 3 bases, with 15 bases between them. The CDR3 has 15 amino acids. Germline CDR1 reads DFQATT; CDR2 reads SNEGSKA (reference sequence). CDR3 sequence reads: CSASLSVADNQPQHF. DNA of the CDR3: TGCAGTGCTAGCTTAAGCGTGGCAGACAATCAGCCCCAGCATTTT.

This clonotype was found many times. The rearrangement joins TRBV7-3 to TRBJ2-5; D assignment may be TRBD1 or TRBD2 (5 bases each). The CDR3 contains 13 residues. Germline CDR1 SGHTA, CDR2 FQGTGA. V was pared by 4 bases and J by 5 bases, with 11 bases between. CDR3 protein: CASSSWGWETQYF. CDR3 nucleotide sequence: TGTGCCAGCAGCTCGTGGGGGTGGGAGACCCAGTACTTC.

This clonotype was found many times. The chain employs TRBV12-3 or TRBV12-4 and TRBJ2-7; D may correspond to TRBD1 or TRBD2 (5 bases each). The CDR3 has 12 residues. V dropped 3 bases and J dropped 5 bases, with 8 bases sitting between them. The CDR3 region is CASSFWGNEQYF. The CDR3 bases are TGTGCCAGCAGTTTTTGGGGGAACGAGCAGTACTTC.

Note on this clonotype: A junction boundary mismatches the germline segment, possibly from a read error. The chain is built from TRBV5-1 and TRBJ2-2, with 7 bases that match TRBD1. From germline, CDR1 is SGHRS and CDR2 YFSETQ. This CDR3 is 15 amino acids long. The DNA for the CDR3 is TGCGCCAGCAGCTTAGGGGGCACGAACACCGGGAAGCTGTTTTTT. It is translated as CASSLGGTNTGKLFF.

This chain connects TRBV2 to TRBJ2-2, with D hard to call. V was trimmed by 2 bases and J by 3 bases, leaving 13 bases between them. CDR1 SNHLY and CDR2 FYNNEI come from the germline V gene. The CDR3 has 16 residues. The CDR3 DNA follows: TGTGCCAGCAGTGAATTTGTCCCTCCGCACACCGGGGAGCTGTTTTTT. Translating gives CASSEFVPPHTGELFF. Full variable domain (outside the CDR3, taken from reference TRBV2 and TRBJ2-2): EPEVTQTPSHQVTQMGQEVILRCVPISNHLYFYWYRQILGQKVEFLVSFYNNEISEKSEIFDDQFSVERPDGSNFTLKIRSTKLEDSAMYFCASSEFVPPHTGELFFGEGSRLTVL.